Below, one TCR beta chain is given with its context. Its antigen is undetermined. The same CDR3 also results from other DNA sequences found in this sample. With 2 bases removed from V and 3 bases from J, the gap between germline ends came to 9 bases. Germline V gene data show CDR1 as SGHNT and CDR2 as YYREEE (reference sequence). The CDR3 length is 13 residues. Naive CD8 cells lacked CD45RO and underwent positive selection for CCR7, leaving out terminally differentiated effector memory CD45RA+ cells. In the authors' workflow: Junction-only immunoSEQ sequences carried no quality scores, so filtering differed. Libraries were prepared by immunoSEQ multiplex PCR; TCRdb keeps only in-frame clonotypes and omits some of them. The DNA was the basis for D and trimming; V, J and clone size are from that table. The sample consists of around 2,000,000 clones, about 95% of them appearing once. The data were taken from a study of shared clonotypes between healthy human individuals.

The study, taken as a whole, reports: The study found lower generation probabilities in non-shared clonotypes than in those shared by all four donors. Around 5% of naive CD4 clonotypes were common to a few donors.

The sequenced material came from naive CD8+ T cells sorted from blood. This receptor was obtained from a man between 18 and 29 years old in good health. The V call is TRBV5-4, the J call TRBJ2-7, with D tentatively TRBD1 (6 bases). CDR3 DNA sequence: TGTGCCAGCAGCTTAGGGGGTTACTACGAGCAGTACTTC. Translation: CASSLGGYYEQYF.